This is a list of T cell receptor beta chains from one sample in a study of cytotoxic CD8 clonotypes in ibrutinib-treated CLL. Libraries were prepared by immunoSEQ multiplex PCR; TCRdb keeps only in-frame clonotypes and omits some of them. This sample has about 310,000 clones, with roughly 80% found just once. Specimen: PBMCs, collected before ibrutinib treatment. These receptors were taken from a human donor with chronic lymphocytic leukemia. CDR3s include the opening cysteine and the closing phenylalanine or tryptophan. Fields, in order: D gene, J gene, clone size, CDR3 length, V gene, CDR3 protein, CDR3 DNA. A D gene is named only where the DNA matches it firmly. Clone size is given for some rows only: seen once, a few or many times, or a class if the clone is expanded.

D gene: NA
J gene: TRBJ1-5
clone size: NA
CDR3 length: 15
V gene: TRBV25-1
CDR3 protein: CASSEGGRRNQPQHF
CDR3 DNA: TGTGCCAGCAGTGAGGGGGGCCGGCGTAATCAGCCCCAGCATTTT

D gene: NA
J gene: TRBJ2-1
clone size: NA
CDR3 length: 11
V gene: TRBV20-1
CDR3 protein: CSASMYPEQFF
CDR3 DNA: TGCAGTGCTAGTATGTACCCTGAGCAGTTCTTC

D gene: NA
J gene: TRBJ2-3
clone size: NA
CDR3 length: 13
V gene: TRBV5-4
CDR3 protein: CASSLSGTDTQYF
CDR3 DNA: TGTGCCAGCAGCTTGTCGGGCACAGATACGCAGTATTTT

D gene: NA
J gene: TRBJ2-3
clone size: NA
CDR3 length: 14
V gene: TRBV19
CDR3 protein: CASSTRENTDTQYF
CDR3 DNA: TGTGCCAGTAGTACCCGGGAGAACACAGATACGCAGTATTTT

D gene: TRBD1
J gene: TRBJ2-5
clone size: NA
CDR3 length: 14
V gene: TRBV7-8
CDR3 protein: CASSDGQGAETQYF
CDR3 DNA: TGTGCCAGCAGCGATGGACAGGGGGCCGAGACCCAGTACTTC

D gene: TRBD1
J gene: TRBJ2-7
clone size: NA
CDR3 length: 15
V gene: TRBV5-1
CDR3 protein: CASSLAGTGPYEQYF
CDR3 DNA: TGCGCCAGCAGCTTGGCTGGGACAGGGCCCTACGAGCAGTACTTC

D gene: NA
J gene: TRBJ2-3
clone size: NA
CDR3 length: 15
V gene: TRBV7-3
CDR3 protein: CASSFRLGGTDTQYF
CDR3 DNA: TGTGCCAGCAGCTTCCGACTAGGAGGCACAGATACGCAGTATTTT

D gene: NA
J gene: TRBJ2-7
clone size: NA
CDR3 length: 15
V gene: TRBV7-9
CDR3 protein: CASSLEGTPPYEQYF
CDR3 DNA: TGTGCCAGCAGCTTAGAAGGGACACCACCCTACGAGCAGTACTTC

D gene: NA
J gene: TRBJ2-5
clone size: NA
CDR3 length: 14
V gene: TRBV28
CDR3 protein: CASRGRGVQETQYF
CDR3 DNA: TGTGCCAGCAGGGGCAGGGGGGTTCAAGAGACCCAGTACTTC

D gene: NA
J gene: TRBJ1-2
clone size: NA
CDR3 length: 13
V gene: TRBV5-1
CDR3 protein: CASSLEIGGGYTF
CDR3 DNA: TGCGCCAGCAGCTTGGAGATAGGGGGAGGCTACACCTTC

D gene: NA
J gene: TRBJ2-1
clone size: NA
CDR3 length: 15
V gene: TRBV4-1
CDR3 protein: CASSQEWSSYNEQFF
CDR3 DNA: TGCGCCAGCAGCCAAGAATGGAGCTCCTACAATGAGCAGTTCTTC

D gene: NA
J gene: TRBJ2-2
clone size: few
CDR3 length: 13
V gene: TRBV19
CDR3 protein: CASSIRQAGELFF
CDR3 DNA: TGTGCCAGTAGTATACGTCAGGCGGGGGAGCTGTTTTTT

D gene: NA
J gene: TRBJ2-1
clone size: NA
CDR3 length: 15
V gene: TRBV6-6
CDR3 protein: CASSYLGGTPNEQFF
CDR3 DNA: TGTGCCAGCAGTTACCTGGGCGGGACCCCCAATGAGCAGTTCTTC

D gene: NA
J gene: TRBJ1-5
clone size: NA
CDR3 length: 13
V gene: TRBV27
CDR3 protein: CASSIRLGQPQHF
CDR3 DNA: TGTGCCAGCAGCATAAGACTTGGTCAGCCCCAGCATTTT

D gene: NA
J gene: TRBJ2-2
clone size: NA
CDR3 length: 17
V gene: TRBV5-5
CDR3 protein: CASSFGFLGGNTGELFF
CDR3 DNA: TGTGCCAGCAGCTTTGGTTTCCTGGGTGGGAACACCGGGGAGCTGTTTTTT

D gene: NA
J gene: TRBJ2-7
clone size: NA
CDR3 length: 14
V gene: TRBV7-2
CDR3 protein: CASSPPGPLYEQYF
CDR3 DNA: TGTGCCAGCAGCCCGCCGGGACCTCTCTACGAGCAGTACTTC

D gene: NA
J gene: TRBJ2-7
clone size: NA
CDR3 length: 11
V gene: TRBV19
CDR3 protein: CASSWAYEQYF
CDR3 DNA: TGTGCCAGTAGTTGGGCCTACGAGCAGTACTTC

D gene: TRBD2
J gene: TRBJ2-3
clone size: NA
CDR3 length: 18
V gene: TRBV4-1
CDR3 protein: CASSQEFSGGSRADTQYF
CDR3 DNA: TGCGCCAGCAGCCAAGAGTTTTCGGGAGGGAGTAGGGCAGATACGCAGTATTTT

D gene: NA
J gene: TRBJ2-3
clone size: NA
CDR3 length: 12
V gene: TRBV30
CDR3 protein: CARTQIADTQYF
CDR3 DNA: TGTGCCCGGACTCAAATAGCAGATACGCAGTATTTT

D gene: NA
J gene: TRBJ2-2
clone size: NA
CDR3 length: 20
V gene: TRBV7-8
CDR3 protein: CASRDGRGGAQRPNTGELFF
CDR3 DNA: TGTGCCAGCAGGGATGGAAGAGGCGGGGCCCAGCGACCGAACACCGGGGAGCTGTTTTTT

D gene: NA
J gene: TRBJ1-5
clone size: NA
CDR3 length: 15
V gene: TRBV6-5
CDR3 protein: CASSRTWNSNQPQHF
CDR3 DNA: TGTGCCAGCAGCAGGACCTGGAATAGCAATCAGCCCCAGCATTTT

D gene: NA
J gene: TRBJ1-2
clone size: NA
CDR3 length: 12
V gene: TRBV5-6
CDR3 protein: CASSLWGAGYTF
CDR3 DNA: TGTGCCAGCAGCCTTTGGGGGGCTGGCTACACCTTC

D gene: TRBD1
J gene: TRBJ1-2
clone size: NA
CDR3 length: 14
V gene: TRBV13
CDR3 protein: CASSFRTGDRGYTF
CDR3 DNA: TGTGCCAGCAGCTTCAGGACAGGGGACCGTGGCTACACCTTC

D gene: NA
J gene: TRBJ1-2
clone size: NA
CDR3 length: 15
V gene: TRBV18
CDR3 protein: CASSPRTRGDYGYTF
CDR3 DNA: TGTGCCAGCTCCCCCCGGACCAGAGGAGACTATGGCTACACCTTC

D gene: NA
J gene: TRBJ2-5
clone size: NA
CDR3 length: 14
V gene: TRBV7-2
CDR3 protein: CASSPEGLGETQYF
CDR3 DNA: TGTGCCAGCAGCCCTGAAGGGTTAGGGGAGACCCAGTACTTC

D gene: TRBD2
J gene: TRBJ2-1
clone size: NA
CDR3 length: 21
V gene: TRBV19
CDR3 protein: CASSIDRIGLAGGRSYNEQFF
CDR3 DNA: TGTGCCAGTAGTATAGATCGTATTGGACTAGCGGGAGGGAGGTCCTACAATGAGCAGTTCTTC

D gene: NA
J gene: TRBJ2-5
clone size: NA
CDR3 length: 11
V gene: TRBV29-1
CDR3 protein: CSVGPQETQYF
CDR3 DNA: TGCAGCGTGGGCCCACAAGAGACCCAGTACTTC

D gene: TRBD2
J gene: TRBJ2-1
clone size: NA
CDR3 length: 17
V gene: TRBV29-1
CDR3 protein: CSVSPLALRRERNEQFF
CDR3 DNA: TGCAGCGTGTCCCCCTTGGCCCTCCGGCGGGAGCGGAATGAGCAGTTCTTC

D gene: TRBD1
J gene: TRBJ2-7
clone size: few
CDR3 length: 13
V gene: TRBV7-9
CDR3 protein: CASSLETGAEQYF
CDR3 DNA: TGTGCCAGCAGCTTGGAAACAGGGGCCGAGCAGTACTTC

D gene: TRBD2
J gene: TRBJ2-2
clone size: NA
CDR3 length: 18
V gene: TRBV4-3
CDR3 protein: CASSQDALAGEGHGELFF
CDR3 DNA: TGCGCCAGCAGCCAAGATGCCCTAGCGGGAGAAGGGCACGGGGAGCTGTTTTTT

D gene: NA
J gene: TRBJ2-3
clone size: NA
CDR3 length: 15
V gene: TRBV9
CDR3 protein: CASSVEEGLADTQYF
CDR3 DNA: TGTGCCAGCAGCGTAGAGGAGGGTCTGGCAGATACGCAGTATTTT

D gene: NA
J gene: TRBJ1-2
clone size: NA
CDR3 length: 14
V gene: TRBV4-3
CDR3 protein: CASSPRRVGYGYTF
CDR3 DNA: TGCGCCAGCAGCCCGAGGCGGGTCGGCTATGGCTACACCTTC

D gene: NA
J gene: TRBJ1-1
clone size: NA
CDR3 length: 15
V gene: TRBV10-3
CDR3 protein: CAISDRRGVNTEAFF
CDR3 DNA: TGTGCCATCAGTGATCGTCGGGGGGTGAACACTGAAGCTTTCTTT

D gene: TRBD2
J gene: TRBJ2-2
clone size: once
CDR3 length: 18
V gene: TRBV27
CDR3 protein: CASSLSVLAGGATGELFF
CDR3 DNA: TGTGCCAGCAGTTTATCGGTTCTAGCGGGGGGAGCCACCGGGGAGCTGTTTTTT